This T cell receptor beta chain was identified in a study of T cell repertoires and leukemia-associated antigens (dated 2019 in TCRdb). Looking at the study overall: Each sample yielded about 5.1 to 7 million read pairs and about 3 to 5.0 million effective reads, 15 million to 20 million effective reads overall. Using in vitro peptide stimulation of healthy T cells, the study sought to determine the antigen recognized by a TCR Vbeta21 clone earlier detected in CML patients.

What the authors observed across the whole study: The four groups showed no significant differences in numbers of Vbeta genes (roughly 60), Jbeta genes (roughly 15), VDJ rearrangements, or unique CDR3s. Direct testing of the expanded clones' antigen specificity and function was not done, and further investigation was required.

Trimming accounts for 5 bases at V and 8 bases at J, while the number of junction bases matched to no gene is 17. CDR1 and CDR2 (SGHTA, FQGTGA) derive from the germline V gene. The CDR3 runs 17 residues from the cysteine to the phenylalanine. Kept here is only the CDR3 DNA, which spans 51 bases and is read in frame from base 1. This clonotype was detected ten times or more. What this receptor recognizes is not known. No much larger clone is present one base from it, and per-base qualities are unavailable. TRIzol reagent was used to extract total RNA from the cultured T cells. TCRbeta libraries were amplified from RNA by 5' rapid amplification of cDNA ends (5'RACE). Before sequencing, Qubit, an Agilent instrument, and quantitative PCR were used to check library concentration and integrity. A commercial service provider sequenced the qualified libraries on Illumina HiSeq or MiSeq. On the authors' methods: TCR sequences in each sample were identified with MiXCR version 1.8.2. Qualified clones required a CDR3 longer than four amino acids, an in-frame nucleotide length, and no stop codon. A read containing the complete CDR3 structure was defined as an effective read. RT-PCR with 24 Vbeta primers, GeneScan spectratyping, and Sanger sequencing were used to validate the expanded clones. Through fastp at Q25 and MiXCR, TCRdb rebuilt clones from the public reads, retaining in-frame beta chains. Each CDR3 protein appears once, grouped with its most common genes and DNA. These V and J calls are TCRdb output, not the study's own analysis. This sample holds about 12,000 distinct CDR3 sequences; about two fifths were observed only once. The ten largest clones add up to roughly 33% of the sample.

As a first step, the CD3+ T cells were left to rest overnight in RPMI 1640 lacking fetal bovine serum, at 2.5 million cells/mL. Following the manufacturer's instructions, MACS immunomagnetic beads were used to pull CD3+ T cells out of the PBMCs. The sequence is built from TRBV7-3 and TRBJ2-1, with 8 bases in between that match TRBD2. The clonotype originates from a female donor in good health. The sample was CD3+ T cells sorted from blood and cultured. The CDR3: CASSPWPLAGLVYEQFF. The DNA reads as follows: TGTGCCAGCAGCCCCTGGCCTCTAGCGGGCCTCGTATATGAGCAGTTCTTC.